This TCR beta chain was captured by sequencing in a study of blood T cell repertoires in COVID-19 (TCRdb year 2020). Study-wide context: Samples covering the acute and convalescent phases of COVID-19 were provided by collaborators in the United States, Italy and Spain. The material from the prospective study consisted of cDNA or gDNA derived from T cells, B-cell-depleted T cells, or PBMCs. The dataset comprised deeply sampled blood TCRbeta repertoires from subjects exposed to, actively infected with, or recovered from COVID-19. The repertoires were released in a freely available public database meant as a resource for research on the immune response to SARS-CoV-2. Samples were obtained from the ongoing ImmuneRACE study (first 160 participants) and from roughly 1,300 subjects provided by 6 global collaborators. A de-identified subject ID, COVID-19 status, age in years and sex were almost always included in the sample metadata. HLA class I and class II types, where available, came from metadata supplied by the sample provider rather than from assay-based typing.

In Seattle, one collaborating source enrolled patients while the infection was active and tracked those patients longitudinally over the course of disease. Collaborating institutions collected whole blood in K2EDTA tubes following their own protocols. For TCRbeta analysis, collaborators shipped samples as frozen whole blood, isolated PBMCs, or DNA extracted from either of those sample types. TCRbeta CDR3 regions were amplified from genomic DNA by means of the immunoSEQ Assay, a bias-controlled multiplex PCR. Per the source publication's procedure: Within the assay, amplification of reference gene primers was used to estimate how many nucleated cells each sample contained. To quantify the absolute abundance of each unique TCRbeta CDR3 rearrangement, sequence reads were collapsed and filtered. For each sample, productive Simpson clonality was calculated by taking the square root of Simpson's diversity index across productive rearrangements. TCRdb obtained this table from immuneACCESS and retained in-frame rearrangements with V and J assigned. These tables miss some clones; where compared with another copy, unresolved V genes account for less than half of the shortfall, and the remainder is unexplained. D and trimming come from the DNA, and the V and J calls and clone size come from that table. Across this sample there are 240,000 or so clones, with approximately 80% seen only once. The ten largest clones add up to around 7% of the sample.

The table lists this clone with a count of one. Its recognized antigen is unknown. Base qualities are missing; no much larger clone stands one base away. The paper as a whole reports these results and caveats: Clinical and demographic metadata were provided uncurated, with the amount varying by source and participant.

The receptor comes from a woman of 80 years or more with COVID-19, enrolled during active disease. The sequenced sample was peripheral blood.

The CDR3 region: CATSVVWSSGGTYEQYF. The nucleotides are TGTGCCACCAGCGTAGTTTGGAGTAGCGGGGGAACCTACGAGCAGTACTTC. Here the chain combines TRBV15 and TRBJ2-7; 9 bases in between match TRBD2. Unmatched junction bases come to 13, with V trimmed by 5 bases and J by 2 bases. As encoded in the germline V gene (reference sequence), CDR1 is LNHNV while CDR2 is YYDKDF. Spanning cysteine to phenylalanine, the CDR3 consists of 17 amino acids. The kept DNA is CDR3 alone, 51 bases in frame from the first base. With the rest looked up from the reference TRBV15 and TRBJ2-7 genes rather than sequenced, the full variable domain is DAMVIQNPRYQVTQFGKPVTLSCSQTLNHNVMYWYQQKSSQAPKLLFHYYDKDFNNEADTPDNFQSRRPNTSFCFLDIRSPGLGDTAMYLCATSVVWSSGGTYEQYFGPGTRLTVT.